The 14 T cell receptor beta chains reported below all come from one sample, sequenced in a study of blood T cells in healthy people across ages. PCR was performed a second time for roughly 7 to 11 cycles using a sample-barcoded 5' primer and a J-beta primer mix. TCRdb redid the calling of the 5' RACE reads with MiXCR, one entry per CDR3 protein. The data hold about 1.5 million distinct CDR3 sequences, with 40% to 45% observed a single time. Specimen: blood. These receptors were obtained from a woman in her late teens or twenties in good health.

The chain is built from TRBV14 and TRBJ1-6, with D perhaps matching TRBD1 (6 bases). CDR1 is SGHDN, CDR2 FVKESK, per germline. V was trimmed by 3 bases and J by 7 bases, leaving 7 bases between them. This CDR3 spans 13 amino acids. CDR3 DNA: TGTGCCAGCAGCCATACAGGGAATTCACCCCTCCACTTT. Amino acids: CASSHTGNSPLHF.

The V call is TRBV4-1, the J call TRBJ2-1; 7 nucleotides line up with TRBD2. V lost 1 base and J lost 4; bases outside the gene matches: 7. The CDR3 extends over 16 amino acids. The germline CDR1 and CDR2 sequences are MGHRA and YSYEKL. CDR3 sequence reads: CASSQGSLAAYNEQFF. DNA for the CDR3: TGCGCCAGCAGCCAAGGATCGCTAGCGGCATACAATGAGCAGTTCTTC.

V usage is TRBV25-1 and J usage is TRBJ1-6; D gene uncertain. This CDR3 has 14 residues. Trimming removed 0 bases at V and 8 bases at J, with 8 bases between. Germline V gene lookup returns CDR1 MGHDK and CDR2 SYGVNS. CDR3 sequence (DNA): TGTGCCAGCAGTGAATATCATCAGTATTCACCCCTCCACTTT. This codes for CASSEYHQYSPLHF.

The chain recombines TRBV25-1 with TRBJ1-6; D is uncertain. The CDR3 runs to 13 residues. Germline loops: CDR1 MGHDK, CDR2 SYGVNS. Trimming cost V 2 bases and J 7 bases, with 6 bases left between them. The CDR3 here is CASSEDPNSPLHF. The CDR3 DNA is TGTGCCAGCAGTGAAGATCCAAATTCACCCCTCCACTTT.

The rearrangement joins TRBV15 to TRBJ1-2; 7 bases are shared with TRBD1. CDR1 LNHNV and CDR2 YYDKDF come from the germline V gene (reference sequence). CDR3 length equals 14 residues. Losses at the gene ends were 3 bases for V and 4 bases for J; bases not matched to a gene: 5. CDR3 residues: CATSREGASYGYTF. CDR3 DNA sequence: TGTGCCACCAGCAGGGAGGGGGCAAGCTATGGCTACACCTTC.

The rearrangement links TRBV10-3 to TRBJ1-1; D is perhaps TRBD1 (5 bases). Germline loops: CDR1 ENHRY, CDR2 SYGVKD. The CDR3 loop spans 14 amino acids. Trimming took 5 bases from V and 1 from J, leaving 11 bases between them. The CDR3: CAISPGTTNTEAFF. The CDR3 DNA is TGTGCCATCAGTCCCGGGACGACGAACACTGAAGCTTTCTTT.

This chain links TRBV12-3 or TRBV12-4 with TRBJ1-1, with D possibly being TRBD1 (6 bases). The V and J ends lost 6 bases and 12 bases respectively, with 20 bases between them. The CDR3 covers 13 residues. The CDR3 DNA reads TGTGCCAGCAGAGATCAGGGGACTTCGGAAACTTTCTTT. Its translation is CASRDQGTSETFF.

The gene calls are TRBV9 and TRBJ1-1; D not certain. The V end was cut by 1 base, the J end by 6 bases, with 16 bases between. The CDR3 contains 15 residues. CDR1 and CDR2 from the germline V gene are SGDLS and YYNGEE. The CDR3 sequence: CASSVSLTGDPEAFF. In DNA form, the CDR3 reads TGTGCCAGCAGCGTATCCCTCACGGGAGACCCTGAAGCTTTCTTT.

This chain joins TRBV18 and TRBJ1-1; 8 bases agree with TRBD1. This CDR3 spans 17 amino acids. In germline, CDR1 is KGHSH, CDR2 LQKENI. Germline trimming cut 5 bases from V and 0 bases from J; bases unmatched to any gene: 11. The CDR3 protein is CASSGPGQAFMNTEAFF. The CDR3 DNA follows: TGTGCCAGCTCAGGCCCGGGACAGGCCTTTATGAACACTGAAGCTTTCTTT.

J is TRBJ2-5 and V is TRBV5-1; 7 bases are shared with TRBD2. Per germline, CDR1 SGHRS and CDR2 YFSETQ. The CDR3 covers 16 residues. V lost 4 bases and J lost 11; bases outside the gene matches: 20. CDR3 amino acids: CASSLGRKRDSNEQYF. The DNA for the CDR3 is TGCGCCAGCAGCCTCGGGAGGAAGCGGGATAGTAATGAGCAGTACTTC. The full variable domain, with the rest looked up from reference TRBV5-1 and TRBJ2-5, is KAGVTQTPRYLIKTRGQQVTLSCSPISGHRSVSWYQQTPGQGLQFLFEYFSETQRNKGNFPGRFSGRQFSNSRSEMNVSTLELGDSALYLCASSLGRKRDSNEQYFGPGTRLLVL.

The V call is TRBV5-1, the J call TRBJ2-1, with 9 bases matching TRBD2. The junction had 8 bases not matched to a gene; V was cut back by 3 bases and J by 4 bases. The CDR3 covers 16 residues. The germline gives CDR1 SGHRS, CDR2 YFSETQ. The CDR3, as DNA: TGCGCCAGCAGCTCGGGGACTAGCTTCATTTACAATGAGCAGTTCTTC. Protein sequence: CASSSGTSFIYNEQFF.

This clonotype appeared a few times. This chain uses TRBV7-2 with TRBJ1-2; no clear D. The CDR3 consists of 13 residues. Germline V gene data show CDR1 as SGHTA and CDR2 as FQGNSA. Trimming cost V 0 bases and J 3 bases, with 5 bases left between them. CDR3 nucleotides: TGTGCCAGCAGCTTAGCGCACCACTATGGCTACACCTTC. Protein product: CASSLAHHYGYTF.

The chain has TRBV6-6 and TRBJ2-1; 10 nucleotides match TRBD1. This CDR3 is 15 amino acids long. Germline loops: CDR1 MNHNY, CDR2 SVGAGI (reference sequence). Trimming at V came to 4 bases and at J to 10 bases, leaving 10 bases not matched to a gene. The CDR3 loop is CASSSRDRGNYEQFF. CDR3 coding DNA: TGTGCCAGCAGTTCCCGGGACAGGGGAAACTACGAGCAGTTCTTC.

This chain links TRBV25-1 with TRBJ2-3; D ambiguous. The V gene's germline CDR1 is MGHDK and CDR2 SYGVNS. V gave up 4 bases and J gave up 4 bases, with 6 bases separating them. This CDR3 is 12 amino acids long. CDR3 in DNA: TGTGCCAGCAGTGTTTTGGCAGATACGCAGTATTTT. Translating it yields CASSVLADTQYF.